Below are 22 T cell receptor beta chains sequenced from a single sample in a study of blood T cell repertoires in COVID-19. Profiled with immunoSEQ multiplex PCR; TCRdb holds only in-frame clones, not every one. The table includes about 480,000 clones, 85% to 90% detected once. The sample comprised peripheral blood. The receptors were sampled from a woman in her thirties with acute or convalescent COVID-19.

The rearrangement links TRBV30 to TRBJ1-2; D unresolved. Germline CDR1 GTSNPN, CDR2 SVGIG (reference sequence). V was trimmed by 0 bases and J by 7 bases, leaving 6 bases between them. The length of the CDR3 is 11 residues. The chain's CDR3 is CAWSVQSGYTF. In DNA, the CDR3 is TGTGCCTGGAGTGTACAGAGTGGCTACACCTTC. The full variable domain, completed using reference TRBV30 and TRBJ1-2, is SQTIHQWPATLVQPVGSPLSLECTVEGTSNPNLYWYRQAAGRGLQLLFYSVGIGQISSEVPQNLSASRPQDRQFILSSKKLLLSDSGFYLCAWSVQSGYTFGSGTRLTVV.

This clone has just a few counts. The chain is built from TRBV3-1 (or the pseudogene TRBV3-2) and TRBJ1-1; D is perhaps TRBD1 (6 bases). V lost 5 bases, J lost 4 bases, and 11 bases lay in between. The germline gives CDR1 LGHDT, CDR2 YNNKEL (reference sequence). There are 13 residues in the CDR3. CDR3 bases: TGTGCCAGCAGCTCTGACAGGCGCACTGAAGCTTTCTTT. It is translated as CASSSDRRTEAFF.

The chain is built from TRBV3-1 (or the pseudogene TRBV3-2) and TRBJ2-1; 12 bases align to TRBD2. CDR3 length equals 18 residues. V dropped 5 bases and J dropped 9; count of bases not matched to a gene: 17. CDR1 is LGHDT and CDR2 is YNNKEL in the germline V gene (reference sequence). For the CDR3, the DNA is TGTGCCAGCAGCTTTCGGACTAGCGGGGTTGGCAGGGGTGGTGAGCAGTTCTTC. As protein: CASSFRTSGVGRGGEQFF.

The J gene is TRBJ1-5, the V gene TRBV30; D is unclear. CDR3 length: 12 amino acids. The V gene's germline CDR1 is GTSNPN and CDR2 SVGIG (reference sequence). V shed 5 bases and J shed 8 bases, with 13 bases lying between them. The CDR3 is CAWGEGREPQHF. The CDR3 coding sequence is TGTGCCTGGGGCGAAGGGAGGGAGCCCCAGCATTTT.

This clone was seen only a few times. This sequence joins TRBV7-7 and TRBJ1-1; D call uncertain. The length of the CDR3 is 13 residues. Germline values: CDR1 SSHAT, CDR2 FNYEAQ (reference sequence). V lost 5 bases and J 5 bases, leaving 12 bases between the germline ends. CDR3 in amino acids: CASSLVPGTEAFF. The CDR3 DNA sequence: TGTGCCAGCAGCCTAGTCCCCGGGACTGAAGCTTTCTTT.

The CDR3 nucleotides read TGTGCTAGTGGTTTGGTAGGAGAAGGGGAGGGCACTGAAGCTTTCTTT. Its protein product is CASGLVGEGEGTEAFF. The chain uses TRBV12-5 and TRBJ1-1; D perhaps matches TRBD1 (5 bases). The CDR3 runs 16 residues. CDR1 LGHNT and CDR2 FRNRAP come from the germline V gene. The V gene lost 0 bases and the J gene lost 4 bases, with 15 bases spanning the gap.

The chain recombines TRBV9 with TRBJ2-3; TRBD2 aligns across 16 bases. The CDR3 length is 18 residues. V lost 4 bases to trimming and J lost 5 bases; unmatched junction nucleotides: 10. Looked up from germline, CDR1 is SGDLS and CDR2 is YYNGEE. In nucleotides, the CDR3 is TGTGCCAGCAGCCCGGGACTAGCGGGGGGGATCAGGAGAGATACGCAGTATTTT. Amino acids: CASSPGLAGGIRRDTQYF.

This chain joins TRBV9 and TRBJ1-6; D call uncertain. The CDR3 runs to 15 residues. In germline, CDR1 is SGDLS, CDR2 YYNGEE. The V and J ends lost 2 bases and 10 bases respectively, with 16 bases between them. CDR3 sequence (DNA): TGTGCCAGCAGCGTTGGGTTTGGAGGGAGCTCACCCCTCCACTTT. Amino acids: CASSVGFGGSSPLHF.

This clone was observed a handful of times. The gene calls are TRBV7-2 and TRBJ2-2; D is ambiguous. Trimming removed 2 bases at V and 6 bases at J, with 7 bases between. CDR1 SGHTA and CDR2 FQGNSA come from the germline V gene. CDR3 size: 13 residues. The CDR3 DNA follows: TGTGCCAGCAGCTTATCTAGTGCCGGGGAGCTGTTTTTT. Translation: CASSLSSAGELFF.

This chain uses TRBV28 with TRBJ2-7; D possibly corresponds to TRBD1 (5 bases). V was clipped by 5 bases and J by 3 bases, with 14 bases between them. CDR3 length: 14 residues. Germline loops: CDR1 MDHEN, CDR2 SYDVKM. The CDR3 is CASSPYGQGYEQYF. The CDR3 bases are TGTGCCAGCAGTCCCTACGGGCAGGGCTACGAGCAGTACTTC.

The CDR3 sequence is CASSGGGKYNEQFF. CDR3 nucleotides: TGTGCCAGCAGCGGAGGGGGCAAGTACAATGAGCAGTTCTTC. The chain is built from TRBV6-5 and TRBJ2-1, with a tentative D call TRBD1 (7 bases). Germline V lookup: CDR1 MNHEY, CDR2 SVGAGI. The V and J ends lost 6 bases and 4 bases respectively, with 13 bases between them. The CDR3 has 14 residues.

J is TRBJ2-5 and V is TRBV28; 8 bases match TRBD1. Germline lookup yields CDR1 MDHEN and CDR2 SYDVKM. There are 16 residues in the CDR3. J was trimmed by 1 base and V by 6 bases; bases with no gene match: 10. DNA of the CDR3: TGTGCCAGCAGGAACCAGGGGGCGGTTGGCCAAGAGACCCAGTACTTC. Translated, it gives CASRNQGAVGQETQYF.

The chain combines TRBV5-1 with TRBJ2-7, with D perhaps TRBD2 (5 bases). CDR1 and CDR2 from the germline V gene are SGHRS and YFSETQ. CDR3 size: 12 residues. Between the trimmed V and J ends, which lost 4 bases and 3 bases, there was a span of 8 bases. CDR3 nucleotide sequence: TGCGCCAGCAGCATCGACTACTACGAGCAGTACTTC. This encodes CASSIDYYEQYF.

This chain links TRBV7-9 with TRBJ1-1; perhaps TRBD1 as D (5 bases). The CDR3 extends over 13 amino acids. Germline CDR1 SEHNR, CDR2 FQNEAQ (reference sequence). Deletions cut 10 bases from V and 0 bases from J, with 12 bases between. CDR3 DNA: TGTGCCACCGGGGACTTATTGAACACTGAAGCTTTCTTT. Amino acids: CATGDLLNTEAFF.

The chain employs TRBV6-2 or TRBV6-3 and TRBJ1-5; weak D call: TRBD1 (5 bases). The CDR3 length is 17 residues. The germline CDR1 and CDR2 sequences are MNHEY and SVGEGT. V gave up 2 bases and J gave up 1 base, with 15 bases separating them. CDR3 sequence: CASSYAGVRRSNQPQHF. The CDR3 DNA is TGTGCCAGCAGTTACGCGGGGGTACGGAGAAGCAATCAGCCCCAGCATTTT.

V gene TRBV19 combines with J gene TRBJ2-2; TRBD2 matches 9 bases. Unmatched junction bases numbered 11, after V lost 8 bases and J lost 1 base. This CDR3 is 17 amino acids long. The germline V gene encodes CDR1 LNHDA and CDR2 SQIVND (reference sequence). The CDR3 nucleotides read TGTGCCAGTGCAAAGGGGGGACTAGCTCTGAACACCGGGGAGCTGTTTTTT. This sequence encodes CASAKGGLALNTGELFF.

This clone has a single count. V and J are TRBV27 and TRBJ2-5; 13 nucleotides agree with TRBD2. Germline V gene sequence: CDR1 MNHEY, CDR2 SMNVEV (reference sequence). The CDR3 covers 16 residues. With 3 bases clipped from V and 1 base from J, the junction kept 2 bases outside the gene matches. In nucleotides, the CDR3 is TGTGCCAGCAGTTTCAGGACTAGCGGGGGCCAAGAGACCCAGTACTTC. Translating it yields CASSFRTSGGQETQYF.

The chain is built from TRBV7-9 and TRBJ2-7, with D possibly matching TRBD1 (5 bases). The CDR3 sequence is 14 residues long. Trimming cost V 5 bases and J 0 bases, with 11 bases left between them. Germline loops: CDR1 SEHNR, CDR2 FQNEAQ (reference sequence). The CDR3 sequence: CASSQETASYEQYF. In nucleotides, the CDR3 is TGTGCCAGCAGCCAAGAGACAGCCTCCTACGAGCAGTACTTC.

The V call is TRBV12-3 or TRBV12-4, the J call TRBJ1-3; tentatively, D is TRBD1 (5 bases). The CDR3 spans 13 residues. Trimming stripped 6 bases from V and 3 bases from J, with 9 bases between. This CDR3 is CASRQGFGNTIYF. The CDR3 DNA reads TGTGCCAGCAGGCAGGGTTTTGGAAACACCATATATTTT.

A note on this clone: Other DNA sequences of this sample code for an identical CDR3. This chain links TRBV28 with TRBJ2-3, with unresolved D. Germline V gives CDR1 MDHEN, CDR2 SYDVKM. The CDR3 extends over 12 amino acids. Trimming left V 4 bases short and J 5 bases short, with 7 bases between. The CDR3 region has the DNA TGTGCCAGCAGTTCTTCCGGAGATACGCAGTATTTT. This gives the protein CASSSSGDTQYF.

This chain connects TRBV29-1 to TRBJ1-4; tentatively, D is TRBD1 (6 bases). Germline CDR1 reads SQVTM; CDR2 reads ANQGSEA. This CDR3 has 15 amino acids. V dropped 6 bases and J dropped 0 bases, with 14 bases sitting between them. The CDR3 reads CSVGPGTTTNEKLFF. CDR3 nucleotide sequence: TGCAGCGTCGGACCTGGGACAACAACTAATGAAAAACTGTTTTTT.

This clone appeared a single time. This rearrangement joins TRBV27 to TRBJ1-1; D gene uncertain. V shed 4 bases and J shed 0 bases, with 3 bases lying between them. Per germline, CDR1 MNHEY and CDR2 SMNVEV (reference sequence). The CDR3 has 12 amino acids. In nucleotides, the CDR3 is TGTGCCAGCAGTTCCGTGAACACTGAAGCTTTCTTT. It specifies CASSSVNTEAFF.